One and the same sample provided the 30 T cell receptor beta chains below, sequenced in a study of blood T cell repertoires in COVID-19. This table comes from immunoSEQ multiplex PCR, and its TCRdb copy is limited to in-frame clones, with some not included. Of about 370,000 clones listed, around 87% are singletons. The specimen sequenced was PBMCs or T cells enriched from blood (not recorded which). These receptors all stem from a man younger than 35 who had recovered from COVID-19.

This chain uses TRBV18 with TRBJ2-1, with 12 bases matching TRBD2. Trimming cost V 0 bases and J 9 bases; bases outside gene matches: 6. This CDR3 region has 16 residues. The V gene's germline CDR1 is KGHSH and CDR2 LQKENI. CDR3 sequence reads: CASSPPLAGGRGEQFF. CDR3 DNA: TGTGCCAGCTCACCACCGCTAGCGGGAGGGAGGGGTGAGCAGTTCTTC.

Here the CDR3 DNA reads TGTGCCAGCTCACAACGGGATCAGCCCCAGCATTTT. This translates into CASSQRDQPQHF. The chain has TRBV18 and TRBJ1-5; the D is unclear. The CDR3 sequence is 12 residues long. The germline V and J ends were trimmed by 4 bases and 5 bases, with 6 bases remaining between them. Germline CDR1 KGHSH, CDR2 LQKENI.

This clone was counted once. J is TRBJ1-5 and V is TRBV21-1; TRBD1, the D gene given by the table, was not confirmed from the DNA. TRBV21-1 is tagged as a pseudogene. This CDR3 comprises 16 residues. CDR3 sequence: CASRILAGTGYQPQHF. The CDR3 DNA reads TGTGCCAGCAGGATCCTGGCTGGGACAGGTTATCAGCCCCAGCATTTT.

CDR3 coding DNA: TGCGCCAGCAGCTTGCACAGGGGGATGTACGAGCAGTACTTC. The encoded protein is CASSLHRGMYEQYF. V usage is TRBV5-1 and J usage is TRBJ2-7; 8 bases align to TRBD1. Germline trimming cut 1 base from V and 4 bases from J; bases unmatched to any gene: 4. Germline V gene data show CDR1 as SGHRS and CDR2 as YFSETQ. This CDR3 is built from 14 residues.

J is TRBJ1-2 and V is TRBV7-9; 11 positions agree with TRBD1. V dropped 7 bases and J dropped 7; count of bases not matched to a gene: 8. Per the germline V gene, CDR1 is SEHNR and CDR2 is FQNEAQ (reference sequence). The CDR3 runs 14 residues. The CDR3 DNA reads as TGTGCCAGCATCCGTGGACAGGGGGCAAGTGGCTACACCTTC. This translates into CASIRGQGASGYTF.

This rearrangement joins TRBV5-1 to TRBJ2-2, with 7 bases matching TRBD2. Per germline, CDR1 SGHRS and CDR2 YFSETQ. J gave up 6 bases and V 6 bases, and 11 bases lay outside the gene matches. CDR3 length equals 15 residues. CDR3 sequence reads: CASTLLERGAGELFF. For the CDR3, the DNA is TGCGCCAGCACCCTCCTCGAGCGGGGTGCCGGGGAGCTGTTTTTT. The entire variable domain, with the rest obtained from reference TRBV5-1 and TRBJ2-2, is as follows: KAGVTQTPRYLIKTRGQQVTLSCSPISGHRSVSWYQQTPGQGLQFLFEYFSETQRNKGNFPGRFSGRQFSNSRSEMNVSTLELGDSALYLCASTLLERGAGELFFGEGSRLTVL.

Here the CDR3 reads CASSSPHGSADTQYF. DNA of the CDR3: TGTGCCAGCAGTTCCCCCCACGGGAGCGCAGATACGCAGTATTTT. This rearrangement joins TRBV28 to TRBJ2-3; TRBD2 is a possible D gene (6 bases). Germline CDR1 MDHEN, CDR2 SYDVKM. V lost 4 bases and J 4 bases, leaving 15 bases between the germline ends. The CDR3 spans 15 residues.

The chain has TRBV29-1 and TRBJ2-1; 10 bases fit TRBD2. Germline CDR1 reads SQVTM; CDR2 reads ANQGSEA. CDR3 length: 13 amino acids. J was trimmed by 9 bases and V by 3 bases; bases with no gene match: 5. In DNA, the CDR3 is TGCAGCGTTGAGCCACTAGCGGGGCTTGAGCAGTTCTTC. Translating gives CSVEPLAGLEQFF.

The chain joins TRBV28 to TRBJ2-3; D is unresolved. Germline loops: CDR1 MDHEN, CDR2 SYDVKM. The CDR3 covers 14 residues. V lost 7 bases and J 0 bases, leaving 11 bases between the germline ends. This CDR3 is CASTSQISTDTQYF. The CDR3 DNA is TGTGCCAGCACTTCTCAGATTAGCACAGATACGCAGTATTTT. The full variable domain, in which reference TRBV28 and TRBJ2-3 provide the parts outside the CDR3, is DVKVTQSSRYLVKRTGEKVFLECVQDMDHENMFWYRQDPGLGLRLIYFSYDVKMKEKGDIPEGYSVSREKKERFSLILESASTNQTSMYLCASTSQISTDTQYFGPGTRLTVL.

This clone appeared once. V gene TRBV19 combines with J gene TRBJ1-2; 7 nucleotides agree with TRBD1. The germline gives CDR1 LNHDA, CDR2 SQIVND (reference sequence). V trimming: 4 bases; J trimming: 5 bases; junction bases outside the gene matches: 10. The CDR3 runs 15 residues. The CDR3 reads CASSTPGQVEYGYTF. The CDR3 DNA reads as TGTGCCAGTAGTACCCCCGGACAGGTGGAATATGGCTACACCTTC.

The chain has TRBV7-2 and TRBJ2-7; tentatively, D is TRBD1 (5 bases). The CDR3 contains 13 residues. Trimming stripped 8 bases from V and 2 bases from J, with 13 bases between. Germline CDR1 and CDR2: SGHTA and FQGNSA. CDR3 nucleotides: TGTGCCAGCCGTGACAGCTTTACCTACGAGCAGTACTTC. Its protein is CASRDSFTYEQYF.

The chain combines TRBV18 with TRBJ1-4, with a tentative D call TRBD1 (6 bases). The germline V and J ends were trimmed by 5 bases and 0 bases, with 13 bases remaining between them. The CDR3 has 16 residues. The germline gives CDR1 KGHSH, CDR2 LQKENI. The CDR3, as DNA: TGTGCCAGCTCATCCACAGGGCCTGCAACTAATGAAAAACTGTTTTTT. Translated, it gives CASSSTGPATNEKLFF.

This chain uses TRBV12-2 with TRBJ1-1; TRBD1, the D gene given by the table, was not confirmed from the DNA. TRBV12-2 is deemed a pseudogene. The CDR3 has 15 amino acids. The CDR3 DNA is TGTGCAAGTCGCTCACCAGACACGGAGAACACTGAAGCTTTCTTT. It yields the protein CASRSPDTENTEAFF.

In its sample, this clone was seen once. CDR3: CAWSATSGRREQYF. The DNA of the CDR3 is TGTGCCTGGAGTGCAACTAGCGGGCGACGAGAGCAGTACTTC. The J gene is TRBJ2-7, the V gene TRBV30, with 9 bases matching TRBD2. The V gene end was trimmed by 1 base and the J gene end by 7 bases; junction bases not matched to a gene: 8. The CDR3 contains 14 residues. Germline CDR1 and CDR2: GTSNPN and SVGIG (reference sequence).

V gene TRBV7-9 combines with J gene TRBJ2-2, with 10 nucleotides matching TRBD1. There are 15 residues in the CDR3. Germline CDR1 reads SEHNR; CDR2 reads FQNEAQ (reference sequence). V gave up 5 bases and J gave up 4 bases; unmatched junction bases: 4. The CDR3 here is CASSPRTGGTGELFF. The DNA of the CDR3 is TGTGCCAGCAGCCCGAGGACAGGGGGCACCGGGGAGCTGTTTTTT.

The chain uses TRBV3-1 (or the pseudogene TRBV3-2) and TRBJ1-1, with D unclear. The CDR3 sequence is 14 residues long. In germline, CDR1 is LGHDT, CDR2 YNNKEL (reference sequence). Trimming removed 0 bases from V and 1 base from J, with 6 bases in between. Written as DNA, the CDR3 is TGTGCCAGCAGCCAAGAGCACAGGAACACTGAAGCTTTCTTT. Its protein product is CASSQEHRNTEAFF.

This clone was observed a single time. V is TRBV5-6 and J is TRBJ1-5; weak D call: TRBD1 (5 bases). V was shortened by 2 bases and J by 7 bases, with 13 bases between the two germline ends. There are 14 residues in the CDR3. Germline V gene sequence: CDR1 SGHDT, CDR2 YYEEEE. CDR3 residues: CASSFWGAGQPQHF. CDR3 nucleotides: TGTGCCAGCAGCTTTTGGGGCGCGGGACAGCCCCAGCATTTT.

The chain combines TRBV7-9 with TRBJ1-2; TRBD1 matches at 9 bases. From germline, CDR1 is SEHNR and CDR2 FQNEAQ (reference sequence). The V and J ends lost 4 bases and 4 bases, in that order; junction bases with no gene match: 16. The CDR3 is 18 residues long. The CDR3 loop reads CASSSPPLDRGPLYGYTF. CDR3 nucleotide sequence: TGTGCCAGCAGCTCCCCACCACTGGACAGGGGCCCCCTCTATGGCTACACCTTC.

The V call is TRBV7-6, the J call TRBJ1-2; possibly TRBD1 for D (5 bases). V was trimmed by 5 bases and J by 7 bases, leaving 20 bases between them. The CDR3 covers 15 residues. The germline CDR1 and CDR2 sequences are SGHVS and FNYEAQ. CDR3 in DNA: TGTGCCAGCAGCCCGATTGGAGGGGAGCTGGGTGGCTACACCTTC. This sequence encodes CASSPIGGELGGYTF.

In the case of this clone: Additional DNA sequences in this sample encode the identical CDR3. V gene TRBV6-5 combines with J gene TRBJ1-6; D gene unclear. This CDR3 comprises 14 residues. Trimming pared 0 bases from V and 6 bases from J, leaving 6 bases between. CDR1 MNHEY and CDR2 SVGAGI come from the germline V gene. The CDR3 is CASSYSTGNSPLHF. In nucleotides, the CDR3 is TGTGCCAGCAGTTACTCGACTGGTAATTCACCCCTCCACTTT.

The rearrangement links TRBV27 to TRBJ2-7, with a tentative D call TRBD1 (6 bases). The germline V gene has CDR1 MNHEY and CDR2 SMNVEV (reference sequence). The length of the CDR3 is 13 residues. Trimming took 6 bases from V and 5 from J, leaving 14 bases between them. The CDR3 sequence is CASSTRQVHEQYF. DNA for the CDR3: TGTGCCAGCAGCACTCGACAGGTCCACGAGCAGTACTTC.

The chain employs TRBV30 and TRBJ2-7, with D possibly being TRBD2 (5 bases). Trimming stripped 1 base from V and 4 bases from J, with 8 bases between. The CDR3 contains 12 residues. Germline V gene lookup returns CDR1 GTSNPN and CDR2 SVGIG (reference sequence). In nucleotides, the CDR3 is TGTGCCTGGAGTGACCCGGGGTACGAGCAGTACTTC. Translation gives CAWSDPGYEQYF. The whole variable domain, remainder taken from reference TRBV30 and TRBJ2-7, is SQTIHQWPATLVQPVGSPLSLECTVEGTSNPNLYWYRQAAGRGLQLLFYSVGIGQISSEVPQNLSASRPQDRQFILSSKKLLLSDSGFYLCAWSDPGYEQYFGPGTRLTVT.

This chain links TRBV7-8 with TRBJ1-2; 7 nucleotides agree with TRBD1. Trimming removed 5 bases from V and 0 bases from J; junction bases left unmatched: 9. The germline V gene encodes CDR1 SGHVS and CDR2 FQNEAQ. The CDR3 is 16 residues long. The CDR3 DNA follows: TGTGCCAGCAGCACTCCAGGGACAGCAGCTAACTATGGCTACACCTTC. Translated: CASSTPGTAANYGYTF.

The rearrangement joins TRBV5-1 to TRBJ1-4; D uncertain. Trimming cost V 3 bases and J 3 bases, with 12 bases left between them. There are 15 residues in the CDR3. Germline lookup yields CDR1 SGHRS and CDR2 YFSETQ. The CDR3, as DNA: TGCGCCAGCAGCTACGAGGGAGCGCCTAATGAAAAACTGTTTTTT. Its translation: CASSYEGAPNEKLFF.

This rearrangement joins TRBV28 to TRBJ1-3; TRBD1 is a possible D gene (5 bases). Germline V CDR1 and CDR2: MDHEN, SYDVKM. V lost 7 bases and J lost 4, with 17 bases in between. This CDR3 contains 15 residues. For the CDR3, the DNA is TGTGCCAGCAACAGGTCGGGGGTTGGAGGAAACACCATATATTTT. Residues: CASNRSGVGGNTIYF.

The chain couples TRBV2 to TRBJ1-6, with D perhaps TRBD1 (5 bases). The CDR3 is 13 residues long. V was cut by 5 bases and J by 10 bases, with 12 bases left in between. Germline lookup yields CDR1 SNHLY and CDR2 FYNNEI. The CDR3 protein is CASSRGVGSPLHF. The CDR3 region has the DNA TGTGCCAGCAGTCGGGGGGTAGGATCACCCCTCCACTTT.

The J gene is TRBJ1-1, the V gene TRBV3-1 (or the pseudogene TRBV3-2); the D is unclear. The ends were cut back, 1 base at V and 10 bases at J, with 13 bases in the middle. Germline V gene data show CDR1 as LGHDT and CDR2 as YNNKEL (reference sequence). The CDR3 totals 13 residues. CDR3 DNA sequence: TGTGCCAGCAGCCAAGGTGATGGGAGGACAGCTTTCTTT. It specifies CASSQGDGRTAFF.

The chain joins TRBV6-2 or TRBV6-3 to TRBJ2-7, with 12 nucleotides matching TRBD1. The V segment lost 4 bases and the J segment 4 bases; nucleotides outside the gene matches: 5. The CDR3 sequence is 15 residues long. The V gene's germline CDR1 is MNHEY and CDR2 SVGEGT. The CDR3 loop is CASSSGTGGSYEQYF. CDR3 bases: TGTGCCAGCAGTTCCGGGACAGGGGGCTCGTACGAGCAGTACTTC.

The genes are TRBV7-8 and TRBJ2-2; 13 bases map to TRBD2. The length of the CDR3 is 17 residues. In germline, CDR1 is SGHVS, CDR2 FQNEAQ. With 2 bases clipped from V and 8 bases from J, the junction kept 8 bases outside the gene matches. The CDR3 DNA follows: TGTGCCAGCAGCTTACCCGCCTTGGGACTAGCGGGAGGGGAGCTGTTTTTT. This encodes CASSLPALGLAGGELFF.

The V call is TRBV30, the J call TRBJ1-4; D not certain. The CDR3 contains 13 residues. V lost 0 bases and J lost 4, with 6 bases in between. Germline values: CDR1 GTSNPN, CDR2 SVGIG (reference sequence). Here the CDR3 reads CAWSVRDNEKLFF. CDR3 sequence (DNA): TGTGCCTGGAGTGTACGGGATAATGAAAAACTGTTTTTT.